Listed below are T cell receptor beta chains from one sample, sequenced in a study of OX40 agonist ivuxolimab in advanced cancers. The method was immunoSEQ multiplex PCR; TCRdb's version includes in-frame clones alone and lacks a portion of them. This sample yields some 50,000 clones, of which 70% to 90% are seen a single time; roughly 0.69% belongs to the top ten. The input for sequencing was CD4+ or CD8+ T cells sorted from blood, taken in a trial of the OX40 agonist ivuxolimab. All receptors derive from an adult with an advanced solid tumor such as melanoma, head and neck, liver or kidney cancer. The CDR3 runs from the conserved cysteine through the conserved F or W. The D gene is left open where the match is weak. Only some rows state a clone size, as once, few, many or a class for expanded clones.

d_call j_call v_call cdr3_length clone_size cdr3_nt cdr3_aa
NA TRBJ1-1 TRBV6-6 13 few TGTGCCAGCATCCACGACAGCCGCACTGAAGCTTTCTTT CASIHDSRTEAFF
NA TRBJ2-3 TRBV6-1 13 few TGTGCCAGCAGTGAAGAGGGACTCAGGACGCAGTATTTT CASSEEGLRTQYF
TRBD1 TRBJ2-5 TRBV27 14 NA TGTGCCAGCAGTTTATCGGGACAGGGAGAGACCCAGTACTTC CASSLSGQGETQYF
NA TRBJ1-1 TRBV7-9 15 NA TGTGCCAGCAGCTTAGACCTTGGCGTGAACACTGAAGCTTTCTTT CASSLDLGVNTEAFF
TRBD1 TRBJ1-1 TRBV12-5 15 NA TGTGCTAGTGGTTTGCGGACAGGGGGCTGGACTGAAGCTTTCTTT CASGLRTGGWTEAFF
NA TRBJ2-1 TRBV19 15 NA TGTGCCAGTAGTATAGATCTAGGGCGGGACAATGAGCAGTTCTTC CASSIDLGRDNEQFF
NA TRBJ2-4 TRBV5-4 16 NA TGTGCCAGCAGCTTGGACGTAGCGGTGAGCAAAAACATTCAGTACTTC CASSLDVAVSKNIQYF
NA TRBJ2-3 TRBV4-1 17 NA TGCGCCAGCAGCCAAGGAGTCTCGTATATGGACACAGATACGCAGTATTTT CASSQGVSYMDTDTQYF
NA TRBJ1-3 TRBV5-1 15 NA TGCGCCAGCAGCCCGGTCGGGGGCTCTGGAAACACCATATATTTT CASSPVGGSGNTIYF
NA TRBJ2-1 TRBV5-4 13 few TGTGCCAGCAGTTCTGTTGTTTACAATGAGCAGTTCTTC CASSSVVYNEQFF
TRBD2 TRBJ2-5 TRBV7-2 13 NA TGTGCCAGCAGCCCGGGACTAGCGGAGACCCAGTACTTC CASSPGLAETQYF
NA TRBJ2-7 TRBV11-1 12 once TGTGCCAGCAGCTTGGACCGATACGAGCAGTACTTC CASSLDRYEQYF
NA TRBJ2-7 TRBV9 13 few TGTGCCAGCAGCTCGGGTAGGTCCTACGAGCAGTACTTC CASSSGRSYEQYF
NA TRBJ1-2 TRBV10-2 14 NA TGCGCCAGCAGTGAGACAGGGCGAATCTATGGCTACACCTTC CASSETGRIYGYTF
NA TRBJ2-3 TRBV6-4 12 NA TGTGCCAGCAGAGGTGGAACAGATACGCAGTATTTT CASRGGTDTQYF
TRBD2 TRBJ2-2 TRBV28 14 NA TGTGCCAGCAGTTTGCGGGGGAAGGCAGGGGAGCTGTTTTTT CASSLRGKAGELFF
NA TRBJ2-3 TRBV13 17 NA TGTGCCAGCAGCTTAGCCCTTCCCCCCTCTAGTCCAGATACGCAGTATTTT CASSLALPPSSPDTQYF
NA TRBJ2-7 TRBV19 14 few TGTGCCAGTAGTATTAGCGGACCCTCCTACGAGCAGTACTTC CASSISGPSYEQYF
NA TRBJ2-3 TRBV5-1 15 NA TGCGCCAGCAGCTTGGAAGGGACCAGCACAGATACGCAGTATTTT CASSLEGTSTDTQYF
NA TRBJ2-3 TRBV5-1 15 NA TGCGCCAGCAGCGTTTCAGGGGCAAACACAGATACGCAGTATTTT CASSVSGANTDTQYF
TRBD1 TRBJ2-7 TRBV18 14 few TGTGCCAGCTCGTCAAGTTGGGACAGCTACGAGCAGTACTTC CASSSSWDSYEQYF
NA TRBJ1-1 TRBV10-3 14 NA TGTGCCATCGGAACGCCGGGGGAGGGGACTGAAGCTTTCTTT CAIGTPGEGTEAFF
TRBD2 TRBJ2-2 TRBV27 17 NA TGTGCCAGCAGTTTATCGAGTAGCGGGGGTAACACCGGGGAGCTGTTTTTT CASSLSSSGGNTGELFF
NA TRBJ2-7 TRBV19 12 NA TGTGCCAGTAGTAAGCTCCCCCACGAGCAGTACTTC CASSKLPHEQYF
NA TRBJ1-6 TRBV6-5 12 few TGTGCCAGCAGTTACGAGAATTCACCCCTCCACTTT CASSYENSPLHF
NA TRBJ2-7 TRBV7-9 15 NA TGTGCCAGCAGCTTTGCCGGGACTCCCGGTGGCGAGCAGTACTTC CASSFAGTPGGEQYF
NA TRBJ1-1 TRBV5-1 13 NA TGCGCCAGCAGCTCCCAGGGATACACTGAAGCTTTCTTT CASSSQGYTEAFF
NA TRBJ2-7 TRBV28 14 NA TGTGCCAGCAGAGGAGGCCTACCCCCTTACGAGCAGTACTTC CASRGGLPPYEQYF
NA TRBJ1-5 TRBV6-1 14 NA TGTGCCAGCAGTGAAGGGCAGATTAATCAGCCCCAGCATTTT CASSEGQINQPQHF
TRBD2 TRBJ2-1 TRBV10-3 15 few TGTGCCATCAGTGACCGGACTAGCGGGGGGGCTCACTTTTTCTTC CAISDRTSGGAHFFF
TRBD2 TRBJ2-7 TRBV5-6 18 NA TGTGCCAGCAGCTTGAGCCGGAGCGGGGCCTCCAGCTCCTACGAGCAGTACTTC CASSLSRSGASSSYEQYF
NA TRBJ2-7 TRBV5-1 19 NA TGCGCCAGCAGCTTGGGGGCCAGGGTTGGTTCGCCGACCTCCTACGAGCAGTACTTC CASSLGARVGSPTSYEQYF
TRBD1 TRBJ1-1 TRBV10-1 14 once TGCGCCAGCAGGACAGGGGGCCGGGACACTGAAGCTTTCTTT CASRTGGRDTEAFF
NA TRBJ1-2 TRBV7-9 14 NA TGTGCCAGCAGCTTAGTACAGCTTCGCTATGGCTACACCTTC CASSLVQLRYGYTF
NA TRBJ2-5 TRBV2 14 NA TGTGCCAGCAGTGAGGTCGGGAGTTGGGAGACCCAGTACTTC CASSEVGSWETQYF
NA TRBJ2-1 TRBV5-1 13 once TGCGCCAGCAGCTTGGCCGGGGCTTCTGAGCAGTTCTTC CASSLAGASEQFF
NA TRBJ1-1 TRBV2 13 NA TGTGCCAGCAGATTGGGTCCGAACACTGAAGCTTTCTTT CASRLGPNTEAFF
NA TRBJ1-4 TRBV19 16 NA TGTGCCAGTAACATCGGGGCAGGAACAACTAATGAAAAACTGTTTTTT CASNIGAGTTNEKLFF
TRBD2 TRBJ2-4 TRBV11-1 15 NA TGTGCCAGCAGCTTAACCGCGGGGGATAAAAACATTCAGTACTTC CASSLTAGDKNIQYF
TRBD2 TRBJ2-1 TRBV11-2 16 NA TGTGCCAGCAGCACCCGGACTAGCGGGAGATACAATGAGCAGTTCTTC CASSTRTSGRYNEQFF
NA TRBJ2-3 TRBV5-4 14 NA TGTGCCAGCAGCGCTCGTGGTATCAGAAATACGCAGTATTTT CASSARGIRNTQYF
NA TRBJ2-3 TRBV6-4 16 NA TGTGCCAGCAGTGACTCGCGTAGTGCGGTGGGGGATACGCAGTATTTT CASSDSRSAVGDTQYF